The 23 T cell receptor beta chains below all came from one sample that was sequenced in a study of cytomegalovirus exposure and HLA in healthy donors. The PCR used 60 Vbeta and 13 Jbeta primers. Sequencing used immunoSEQ multiplex PCR; TCRdb keeps in-frame clones, though not all of them. The sample comprises approximately 150,000 clones, over 60% of which are singletons, and approximately 2% rests with the top ten. What was sequenced was PBMCs. These TCRs come from a man aged 35 to 55 in good health and CMV-seronegative.

Concerning this clone: Relative to the germline gene, one junction end is altered; a read error may explain this. V gene TRBV28 combines with J gene TRBJ1-5, with D possibly being TRBD1 (5 bases). CDR3 length: 16 residues. Germline CDR1 and CDR2: MDHEN and SYDVKM. The CDR3 bases are TGTGCCAGCAGTTTCTTGCTCGGGGGGAGCAATCAGCCCCAGAATTTT. It codes for CASSFLLGGSNQPQNF.

In this sample, this clone turned up a few times. This chain's CDR3 is CASNQGLAGADEQFF. The CDR3 region has the DNA TGTGCCAGCAACCAGGGACTAGCAGGGGCGGATGAGCAGTTCTTC. The chain is built from TRBV2 and TRBJ2-1; 9 bases are shared with TRBD2. CDR3 size: 15 residues. Germline trimming cut 7 bases from V and 8 bases from J; bases unmatched to any gene: 12. Looked up from germline, CDR1 is SNHLY and CDR2 is FYNNEI.

The chain employs TRBV19 and TRBJ2-1; the match to TRBD2 covers 10 bases. The CDR3 is made up of 19 amino acids. The V segment lost 7 bases and the J segment 0 bases; nucleotides outside the gene matches: 15. Per germline, CDR1 LNHDA and CDR2 SQIVND (reference sequence). The CDR3 sequence is CASTTRRTSSGSSYNEQFF. The CDR3 nucleotides read TGTGCCAGTACAACGAGACGGACCTCTAGCGGGAGCTCCTACAATGAGCAGTTCTTC.

The CDR3 DNA is TGTGCCAGCGGGGTAGCGGGGGCCCTTACGCAGTATTTT. Translated: CASGVAGALTQYF. The J gene is TRBJ2-3, the V gene TRBV2; 9 bases fit TRBD2. J was trimmed by 8 bases and V by 8 bases; bases with no gene match: 8. Looked up from germline, CDR1 is SNHLY and CDR2 is FYNNEI. This CDR3 is 13 amino acids long.

The chain combines TRBV7-6 with TRBJ2-3, with 9 nucleotides matching TRBD1. The germline V gene encodes CDR1 SGHVS and CDR2 FNYEAQ. After removal of 1 base from V and 1 base from J, the junction contained 9 bases not matched to a gene. The CDR3 runs to 18 residues. CDR3 coding DNA: TGTGCCAGCAGCTTAGTAGCGGTTCGACAGGGGGGCACAGATACGCAGTATTTT. The encoded protein is CASSLVAVRQGGTDTQYF.

V and J are TRBV2 and TRBJ1-5; maybe TRBD1 (5 bases). CDR3 length: 14 amino acids. Germline lookup yields CDR1 SNHLY and CDR2 FYNNEI. V shed 3 bases and J shed 3 bases, with 9 bases lying between them. The CDR3 coding sequence is TGTGCCAGCAGTGACGGGGGAAACAATCAGCCCCAGCATTTT. It specifies CASSDGGNNQPQHF.

This chain joins TRBV5-6 and TRBJ1-3, with D unclear. The CDR3 covers 14 residues. The V and J ends lost 3 bases and 0 bases respectively, with 7 bases between them. CDR1 is SGHDT and CDR2 is YYEEEE in the germline V gene. The chain's CDR3 is CASSWANSGNTIYF. The CDR3 nucleotides are TGTGCCAGCAGCTGGGCTAACTCTGGAAACACCATATATTTT. Full variable domain (remainder filled in from reference TRBV5-6 and TRBJ1-3): DAGVTQSPTHLIKTRGQQVTLRCSPKSGHDTVSWYQQALGQGPQFIFQYYEEEERQRGNFPDRFSGHQFPNYSSELNVNALLLGDSALYLCASSWANSGNTIYFGEGSWLTVV.

The chain recombines TRBV4-3 with TRBJ2-7, with 9 positions matching TRBD2. Germline CDR1 is LGHNA and CDR2 is YSLEER. Unmatched junction bases numbered 4, after V lost 3 bases and J lost 4 bases. The CDR3 covers 14 residues. The chain's CDR3 is CASSQREGPYEQYF. The CDR3, as DNA: TGCGCCAGCAGCCAGCGGGAGGGCCCATACGAGCAGTACTTC.

V usage is TRBV7-9 and J usage is TRBJ1-2; the D gene is possibly TRBD1 (6 bases). V was trimmed by 5 bases and J by 1 base, leaving 14 bases between them. The germline V gene encodes CDR1 SEHNR and CDR2 FQNEAQ (reference sequence). This CDR3 has 15 amino acids. The DNA of the CDR3 is TGTGCCAGCAGCCTCGTACAGGGACGTAACTATGGCTACACCTTC. The encoded protein is CASSLVQGRNYGYTF.

The genes are TRBV5-6 and TRBJ2-7, with D tentatively TRBD1 (5 bases). This CDR3 region has 12 residues. From germline, CDR1 is SGHDT and CDR2 YYEEEE. V was clipped by 4 bases and J by 3 bases, with 8 bases between them. CDR3 DNA: TGTGCCAGCAGCCAGGGTTACTACGAGCAGTACTTC. Amino acids: CASSQGYYEQYF. The full variable domain, with the rest looked up from reference TRBV5-6 and TRBJ2-7, is DAGVTQSPTHLIKTRGQQVTLRCSPKSGHDTVSWYQQALGQGPQFIFQYYEEEERQRGNFPDRFSGHQFPNYSSELNVNALLLGDSALYLCASSQGYYEQYFGPGTRLTVT.

The genes are TRBV19 and TRBJ1-5; TRBD1 might be the D (6 bases). The V and J ends lost 9 bases and 5 bases respectively, with 17 bases between them. Germline values: CDR1 LNHDA, CDR2 SQIVND (reference sequence). The CDR3 is 14 residues long. CDR3 sequence (DNA): TGTGCCAGCAAATTTACAGGGATAGATCAGCCCCAGCATTTT. Residues: CASKFTGIDQPQHF. The whole variable domain, remainder taken from reference TRBV19 and TRBJ1-5, is DGGITQSPKYLFRKEGQNVTLSCEQNLNHDAMYWYRQDPGQGLRLIYYSQIVNDFQKGDIAEGYSVSREKKESFPLTVTSAQKNPTAFYLCASKFTGIDQPQHFGDGTRLSIL.

The rearrangement uses TRBV18 and TRBJ1-2, with D possibly being TRBD1 (5 bases). The CDR3 totals 13 residues. The ends were cut back, 2 bases at V and 8 bases at J, with 12 bases in the middle. Germline lookup yields CDR1 KGHSH and CDR2 LQKENI. This CDR3 reads CASSPAREGGYTF. DNA of the CDR3: TGTGCCAGCTCACCAGCCAGGGAGGGAGGCTACACCTTC.

This clone has just a few counts. The chain uses TRBV11-1 and TRBJ2-7, with TRBD1 matching over 9 bases. V lost 3 bases, J lost 7 bases, and 7 bases stayed unmatched. Per germline, CDR1 SGHAT and CDR2 FQDESV (reference sequence). This CDR3 contains 14 residues. The CDR3 DNA follows: TGTGCCAGCAGCTTGACAGGGGGGTCTCATGAGCAGTACTTC. Amino acid sequence: CASSLTGGSHEQYF.

The chain carries TRBV5-1 and TRBJ2-5; D is possibly TRBD2 (6 bases). From germline, CDR1 is SGHRS and CDR2 YFSETQ. There are 16 residues in the CDR3. The V and J ends lost 7 bases and 3 bases respectively, with 22 bases between them. The CDR3 reads CASHSWGLAKKETQYF. The CDR3 DNA reads as TGCGCCAGCCACTCTTGGGGCCTAGCGAAAAAAGAGACCCAGTACTTC.

The chain carries TRBV5-4 and TRBJ2-5; no reliable D call. V was clipped by 4 bases and J by 1 base, with 11 bases between them. In germline, CDR1 is SGHNT, CDR2 YYREEE (reference sequence). The CDR3 is 14 amino acids. The CDR3 region is CASSISGSQETQYF. As DNA, the CDR3 is TGTGCCAGCAGCATTTCTGGTAGCCAAGAGACCCAGTACTTC.

V is TRBV7-2 and J is TRBJ2-1; 10 positions agree with TRBD2. With 4 bases clipped from V and 4 bases from J, the junction kept 7 bases outside the gene matches. Germline lookup yields CDR1 SGHTA and CDR2 FQGNSA. This CDR3 is 16 amino acids long. In nucleotides, the CDR3 is TGTGCCAGCAGCTCAGGTACTAGCGGGAAATACAATGAGCAGTTCTTC. Encoded protein: CASSSGTSGKYNEQFF.

Only a few counts were recorded for this clone. The chain couples TRBV25-1 to TRBJ1-5, with 9 bases aligning to TRBD1. The V gene's germline CDR1 is MGHDK and CDR2 SYGVNS. The CDR3 is 16 residues long. V gave up 4 bases and J gave up 7 bases; unmatched junction bases: 11. CDR3 residues: CASSATDGQGRQPQHF. CDR3 sequence (DNA): TGTGCCAGCAGTGCAACTGATGGACAGGGGCGACAGCCCCAGCATTTT.

This clone was counted a few times. The chain has TRBV6-5 and TRBJ2-2; TRBD2 agrees at 7 bases. The CDR3 is 14 amino acids. V gave up 5 bases and J gave up 4 bases; unmatched junction bases: 4. The germline V gene has CDR1 MNHEY and CDR2 SVGAGI. In DNA form, the CDR3 reads TGTGCCAGCAGTGGCGGGAGCAGCACCGGGGAGCTGTTTTTT. Encoded protein: CASSGGSSTGELFF.

V gene TRBV14 combines with J gene TRBJ2-5, with D uncertain. V lost 1 base and J lost 5, with 11 bases in between. CDR1 is SGHDN, CDR2 FVKESK, per germline. The CDR3 length is 14 residues. The CDR3 nucleotides are TGTGCCAGCAGCCAAGGATTCAGTTTTGAGACCCAGTACTTC. Translating it yields CASSQGFSFETQYF.

This chain connects TRBV5-1 to TRBJ2-7; 7 bases map to TRBD1. The CDR3 is 15 amino acids. From germline, CDR1 is SGHRS and CDR2 YFSETQ. Trimming removed 5 bases from V and 0 bases from J; junction bases left unmatched: 8. DNA of the CDR3: TGCGCCAGCAGAACCGGGGACAGCAGCTCCTACGAGCAGTACTTC. Protein product: CASRTGDSSSYEQYF.

The V gene is TRBV5-6, the J gene TRBJ1-2; 9 nucleotides agree with TRBD1. Germline values: CDR1 SGHDT, CDR2 YYEEEE. CDR3 length equals 17 residues. J lost 5 bases, V lost 4 bases, and 15 bases had no gene match. Here the CDR3 DNA reads TGTGCCAGCAGCCCGGGACAGGGATGGGGGGGTTTATATGGCTACACCTTC. It encodes CASSPGQGWGGLYGYTF.

The chain links TRBV10-2 to TRBJ1-4; the match to TRBD1 covers 7 bases. V trimming: 8 bases; J trimming: 2 bases; junction bases outside the gene matches: 8. This CDR3 is 15 amino acids long. CDR1 WSHSY and CDR2 SAAADI come from the germline V gene. Written as DNA, the CDR3 is TGCGCCAGCGGGTTAACAGGGGCCACTAATGAAAAACTGTTTTTT. It codes for CASGLTGATNEKLFF.

The chain combines TRBV10-3 with TRBJ2-5; tentative D call: TRBD1 (5 bases). Trimming took 6 bases from V and 2 from J, leaving 7 bases between them. CDR3 length equals 12 residues. Germline lookup yields CDR1 ENHRY and CDR2 SYGVKD. CDR3 protein: CAIRDNQETQYF. CDR3 nucleotide sequence: TGTGCCATCAGGGACAATCAAGAGACCCAGTACTTC.